The 31 T cell receptor beta chains listed next were all sequenced from one sample in a study of T-cell reconstitution after alpha-beta-depleted transplantation in children. Preparing the TCRbeta library involved the use of unique molecular identifiers. TCRdb fed the PCR reads into MiXCR, producing one record per CDR3 protein. The data show about 460,000 distinct CDR3 sequences, roughly a tenth seen once. The sequencing used PBMCs, collected before TCRalphabeta/CD19-depleted stem cell transplant. The receptors here all came from a child aged 2 to 10 with inherited bone marrow failure, due to receive a stem cell transplant.

This clonotype was counted ten times or more. The CDR3 DNA reads TGTGCCAGCAGCTTAGCGGGGAGCAGTCTCGGCACAGATACGCAGTATTTT. Translation: CASSLAGSSLGTDTQYF. The rearrangement uses TRBV7-2 and TRBJ2-3; a possible D gene is TRBD2 (5 bases). The CDR3 totals 17 residues. Germline V lookup: CDR1 SGHTA, CDR2 FQGNSA. Deletions cut 0 bases from V and 1 base from J, with 14 bases between.

This clonotype turned up a few times. The rearrangement joins TRBV18 to TRBJ2-7, with 9 nucleotides matching TRBD1. V was clipped by 6 bases and J by 12 bases; unmatched bases: 9. This CDR3 is built from 12 residues. The germline V gene has CDR1 KGHSH and CDR2 LQKENI. CDR3 in amino acids: CASSQDRGAAYF. The CDR3 coding sequence is TGTGCCAGCTCGCAGGACAGGGGAGCGGCGTACTTC.

In its sample, this clonotype was seen many times. J is TRBJ2-7 and V is TRBV6-5, with a tentative D call TRBD2 (6 bases). The germline V gene encodes CDR1 MNHEY and CDR2 SVGAGI. This CDR3 is 13 amino acids long. The V end was cut by 6 bases, the J end by 5 bases, with 14 bases between. The CDR3 DNA is TGTGCCAGCAGCTACATCGGGAGCAACGAGCAGTACTTC. This gives the protein CASSYIGSNEQYF.

Concerning this clonotype itself: A single base is all that separates this from a far larger clone, so a read error is likely. This rearrangement joins TRBV4-1 to TRBJ2-7; 8 nucleotides line up with TRBD1. Germline CDR1 reads MGHRA; CDR2 reads YSYEKL. With 4 bases clipped from V and 2 bases from J, the junction kept 4 bases outside the gene matches. The CDR3 runs 14 residues. CDR3 in DNA: TGCGCCAGCAGCCCGGGACAGGTGACCTACGAGCAGTACTTC. Protein: CASSPGQVTYEQYF.

Many counts were recorded for this clonotype. The gene calls are TRBV28 and TRBJ2-1; 12 bases are shared with TRBD2. This CDR3 is built from 15 residues. The J segment lost 5 bases and the V segment lost 7 bases, leaving 6 bases of the junction unmatched. Germline loops: CDR1 MDHEN, CDR2 SYDVKM. The CDR3 reads CASNLAGGAHNEQFF. DNA of the CDR3: TGTGCCAGCAACCTAGCGGGAGGGGCCCACAATGAGCAGTTCTTC.

This clonotype came up a few times. The rearrangement uses TRBV20-1 and TRBJ2-2, with 9 bases that match TRBD1. Germline V CDR1 and CDR2: DFQATT, SNEGSKA (reference sequence). The V and J ends lost 5 bases and 7 bases, in that order; junction bases with no gene match: 14. There are 16 residues in the CDR3. In nucleotides, the CDR3 is TGCAGTGCTTTTCTACCGGGACAGGGTGGTGGCGGGGAGCTGTTTTTT. It codes for CSAFLPGQGGGGELFF.

This clonotype was counted many times. The chain uses TRBV6-1 and TRBJ2-7; 8 bases line up with TRBD2. The CDR3 loop spans 14 amino acids. The germline V gene encodes CDR1 MNHNS and CDR2 SASEGT. V gave up 4 bases and J gave up 2 bases; unmatched junction bases: 4. DNA of the CDR3: TGTGCCAGCAGTGTAGCGGGACTCCCCTACGAGCAGTACTTC. It translates to CASSVAGLPYEQYF.

This clonotype was observed at least ten times. This chain joins TRBV11-2 and TRBJ2-2, with D possibly matching TRBD2 (6 bases). V was trimmed by 0 bases and J by 7 bases, leaving 21 bases between them. The CDR3 is 18 residues long. Per the germline V gene, CDR1 is SGHAT and CDR2 is FQNNGV. CDR3 in amino acids: CASSLDPETPRRDGELFF. As DNA, the CDR3 is TGTGCCAGCAGCTTAGATCCGGAGACTCCACGGAGGGACGGGGAGCTGTTTTTT.

There are many counts of this clonotype. The chain combines TRBV30 with TRBJ2-2; 7 positions match TRBD1. In germline, CDR1 is GTSNPN, CDR2 SVGIG (reference sequence). V lost 3 bases to trimming and J lost 4 bases; unmatched junction nucleotides: 5. The CDR3 contains 14 residues. The CDR3 sequence is CAWRKGGGTGELFF. CDR3 in DNA: TGTGCCTGGAGGAAAGGGGGCGGCACCGGGGAGCTGTTTTTT.

The chain uses TRBV20-1 and TRBJ2-7, with TRBD1 identical over 12 bases. V gave up 1 base and J gave up 7 bases; unmatched junction bases: 5. There are 14 residues in the CDR3. Germline V gene data show CDR1 as DFQATT and CDR2 as SNEGSKA (reference sequence). The CDR3: CSARAGQGAREQYF. CDR3 bases: TGCAGTGCTAGAGCGGGACAGGGGGCGCGGGAGCAGTACTTC.

This clonotype was recorded at least ten times. The chain couples TRBV27 to TRBJ2-5; D possibly uses TRBD1 or TRBD2 (5 bases each). In germline, CDR1 is MNHEY, CDR2 SMNVEV (reference sequence). The V gene lost 1 base and the J gene lost 5 bases, with 20 bases spanning the gap. There are 17 residues in the CDR3. CDR3 in amino acids: CASSLLVGGTPRETQYF. The DNA for the CDR3 is TGTGCCAGCAGTTTATTGGTCGGTGGGACCCCGCGGGAGACCCAGTACTTC.

This clonotype came up many times. V usage is TRBV20-1 and J usage is TRBJ2-3; D unclear. The CDR3 runs 15 residues. V lost 3 bases and J 0 bases, leaving 13 bases between the germline ends. Germline values: CDR1 DFQATT, CDR2 SNEGSKA (reference sequence). The CDR3 reads CSASLRRASTDTQYF. DNA of the CDR3: TGCAGTGCTAGCCTTAGAAGGGCGAGCACAGATACGCAGTATTTT.

This clonotype was recorded at least ten times. The CDR3 DNA reads as TGTGCCAGCAGTTTCTCGCCCGGGACTAGCGGGAGAAATACGCAGTATTTT. Its protein product is CASSFSPGTSGRNTQYF. The chain combines TRBV12-3 or TRBV12-4 with TRBJ2-3; 14 nucleotides line up with TRBD2. This CDR3 comprises 17 residues. V was pared by 3 bases and J by 7 bases, with 9 bases of the junction left unmatched.

Comment on this clonotype: This clone may be a read error of a much larger clone one base away. This rearrangement joins TRBV6-1 to TRBJ2-7; 7 bases align to TRBD1. Germline values: CDR1 MNHNS, CDR2 SASEGT. This CDR3 is 14 amino acids long. The CDR3 coding sequence is TGTGCCAGCGGAGGCACAGGGGACCCCTACGACCAGTACTTC. Protein product: CASGGTGDPYDQYF.

The table lists this clonotype with many counts. This rearrangement joins TRBV9 to TRBJ2-3, with D possibly being TRBD1 (5 bases). The CDR3 consists of 16 residues. Germline assignment: CDR1 SGDLS and CDR2 YYNGEE. Trimming stripped 4 bases from V and 0 bases from J, with 15 bases between. CDR3 coding DNA: TGTGCCAGCAGCACCCCCAGTGGGGCTAGCACAGATACGCAGTATTTT. It codes for CASSTPSGASTDTQYF.

The table lists this clonotype with a few counts. The chain carries TRBV7-2 and TRBJ2-2; perhaps TRBD1 as D (6 bases). V lost 1 base and J lost 2, with 11 bases in between. Germline V gives CDR1 SGHTA, CDR2 FQGNSA. There are 16 residues in the CDR3. The CDR3 spells CASSLVGTFNTGELFF. The CDR3 DNA is TGTGCCAGCAGCTTAGTGGGGACATTTAACACCGGGGAGCTGTTTTTT.

This clonotype has a count of ten or more. This chain links TRBV3-1 with TRBJ2-7; D is undetermined. Trimming cost V 3 bases and J 0 bases, with 15 bases left between them. Germline V gene lookup returns CDR1 LGHDT and CDR2 YNNKEL (reference sequence). The CDR3 covers 16 residues. The CDR3 DNA sequence: TGTGCCAGCAGCCACAGACCCGGGCCCCCCTCCTACGAGCAGTACTTC. It codes for CASSHRPGPPSYEQYF.

The chain has TRBV11-2 and TRBJ1-4; D is uncertain. CDR1 SGHAT and CDR2 FQNNGV come from the germline V gene. This CDR3 has 15 residues. Trimming took off 5 bases at V and 0 bases at J, with 10 bases between the two ends. The CDR3 loop reads CASSTRLATNEKLFF. CDR3 DNA: TGTGCCAGCAGCACCCGACTTGCAACTAATGAAAAACTGTTTTTT.

This clonotype has at least ten counts. The J gene is TRBJ2-2, the V gene TRBV6-2 or TRBV6-3, with D tentatively TRBD1 (6 bases). V was clipped by 6 bases and J by 8 bases, with 10 bases between them. The germline CDR1 and CDR2 sequences are MNHEY and SVGEGT. The CDR3 loop spans 12 amino acids. The CDR3 DNA sequence: TGTGCCAGCAGGCAACAGGGAGGGGAGCTGTTTTTT. Translation gives CASRQQGGELFF.

This clonotype was counted at least ten times. The chain recombines TRBV4-1 with TRBJ1-2; 7 bases map to TRBD1. This CDR3 spans 14 amino acids. CDR1 and CDR2 from the germline V gene are MGHRA and YSYEKL. The V and J ends lost 4 bases and 8 bases, in that order; junction bases with no gene match: 10. The CDR3 here is CASSLIQGFGGYTF. The CDR3 bases are TGCGCCAGCAGCCTAATACAGGGGTTCGGGGGCTACACCTTC.

This clonotype was picked up many times. This rearrangement joins TRBV12-3 or TRBV12-4 to TRBJ2-7; 9 bases are shared with TRBD1. Trimming at V came to 5 bases and at J to 4 bases, leaving 3 bases not matched to a gene. This CDR3 contains 13 residues. The CDR3: CASSKGQGYEQYF. As DNA, the CDR3 is TGTGCCAGCAGTAAGGGACAGGGTTACGAGCAGTACTTC.

This clonotype showed up many times. The chain combines TRBV4-1 with TRBJ2-1, with 7 positions matching TRBD2. CDR1 MGHRA and CDR2 YSYEKL come from the germline V gene. This CDR3 is built from 16 residues. V lost 1 base, J lost 0 bases, and 3 bases stayed unmatched. The CDR3 sequence: CASSQVGGSSYNEQFF. The CDR3 DNA reads as TGCGCCAGCAGCCAAGTAGGCGGGAGCTCCTACAATGAGCAGTTCTTC.

In its sample, this clonotype was seen many times. The chain has TRBV20-1 and TRBJ1-4; 9 bases are shared with TRBD1. The CDR3 has 13 amino acids. Germline V gene data show CDR1 as DFQATT and CDR2 as SNEGSKA (reference sequence). Losses at the gene ends were 5 bases for V and 8 bases for J; bases not matched to a gene: 6. This CDR3 reads CSAWDREAEKLFF. The CDR3 nucleotides are TGCAGTGCTTGGGACAGGGAGGCGGAAAAACTGTTTTTT.

This clonotype has at least ten counts. This chain joins TRBV4-1 and TRBJ2-7; 12 nucleotides line up with TRBD2. The V and J ends lost 2 bases and 2 bases, in that order; junction bases with no gene match: 4. The V gene's germline CDR1 is MGHRA and CDR2 YSYEKL. The CDR3 contains 16 residues. The CDR3 DNA sequence: TGCGCCAGCAGCCAAAAACTAGCGGGGGGTACCTACGAGCAGTACTTC. Translation: CASSQKLAGGTYEQYF.

This clonotype was seen many times. V gene TRBV20-1 combines with J gene TRBJ2-1, with D maybe TRBD2 (6 bases). Trimming took off 3 bases at V and 0 bases at J, with 9 bases between the two ends. Germline assignment: CDR1 DFQATT and CDR2 SNEGSKA (reference sequence). The CDR3 runs to 14 residues. CDR3 sequence: CSARPSVSYNEQFF. CDR3 nucleotides: TGCAGTGCTAGGCCTAGCGTCTCCTACAATGAGCAGTTCTTC.

This clonotype has more than one count but fewer than ten. This chain connects TRBV30 to TRBJ2-7; TRBD2 agrees at 7 bases. V lost 0 bases, J lost 0 bases, and 5 bases stayed unmatched. Germline V gene sequence: CDR1 GTSNPN, CDR2 SVGIG (reference sequence). This CDR3 region has 15 residues. The CDR3 loop is CAWSVLGGSSYEQYF. DNA of the CDR3: TGTGCCTGGAGTGTACTGGGCGGGAGCTCCTACGAGCAGTACTTC.

This clonotype was detected many times. The rearrangement uses TRBV20-1 and TRBJ1-2, with a tentative D call TRBD1 (6 bases). Germline values: CDR1 DFQATT, CDR2 SNEGSKA (reference sequence). V shed 0 bases and J shed 6 bases, with 14 bases lying between them. The CDR3 totals 14 residues. In nucleotides, the CDR3 is TGCAGTGCTAGAGATCGCCGGGGGGCGGATGGCTACACCTTC. Translated: CSARDRRGADGYTF.

This clonotype was seen many times. The chain couples TRBV29-1 to TRBJ2-1; 14 bases line up with TRBD2. Per germline, CDR1 SQVTM and CDR2 ANQGSEA. The CDR3 contains 15 residues. J was trimmed by 4 bases and V by 3 bases; bases with no gene match: 2. This CDR3 reads CSVDRTSGRYNEQFF. As DNA, the CDR3 is TGCAGCGTTGACCGGACTAGCGGGAGGTACAATGAGCAGTTCTTC.

The chain couples TRBV28 to TRBJ2-5, with no clear D. The CDR3 totals 15 residues. CDR1 is MDHEN, CDR2 SYDVKM, per germline. Deletions cut 7 bases from V and 5 bases from J, with 20 bases between. CDR3 in amino acids: CASKLVEPHSETQYF. CDR3 nucleotide sequence: TGTGCCAGCAAGCTGGTGGAGCCGCATAGCGAGACCCAGTACTTC.

The genes are TRBV19 and TRBJ1-1, with 7 bases matching TRBD1. The CDR3 is made up of 15 amino acids. Trimming removed 4 bases from V and 0 bases from J; junction bases left unmatched: 5. The germline V gene encodes CDR1 LNHDA and CDR2 SQIVND (reference sequence). Written as DNA, the CDR3 is TGTGCCAGTAGTACGACAGGGACGATGAACACTGAAGCTTTCTTT. Amino acid sequence: CASSTTGTMNTEAFF.

As for this clonotype: This may come from a read error, since a much larger clone is one base off. This sequence joins TRBV12-3 or TRBV12-4 and TRBJ1-2, with 8 bases identical to TRBD1. This CDR3 is built from 16 residues. In DNA, the CDR3 is TGTGCCAGCAGTTTAGGATCCAGGACAGGGAGCTATAGCTACACCTTC. It specifies CASSLGSRTGSYSYTF.